The present T cell receptor (beta chain) was sequenced within a study of blood T cell repertoires in COVID-19. Assay used: immunoSEQ multiplex PCR; TCRdb lists only in-frame clones, some missing. Counted here are about 250,000 clones, roughly 90% occurring once; the ten biggest clones make up 3%. Trimming cost V 6 bases and J 7 bases, with 16 bases left between them. The CDR3 totals 13 residues. The germline CDR1 and CDR2 sequences are MNHEY and SMNVEV (reference sequence). Clinical history reported by participants formed the basis on which cohorts were assigned. Symptom resolution, clearance, or two negative PCRs marked donors in Cohort 3 as recovered.

The rearrangement uses TRBV27 and TRBJ2-7, with a tentative D call TRBD1 (5 bases). The clonotype originates from a woman aged 45-59 years who had recovered from COVID-19. Sequenced sample: PBMCs or T cells enriched from blood (not recorded which). This CDR3 reads CASRPGQGWEQYF. Here the CDR3 DNA reads TGTGCCAGCAGGCCTGGGCAGGGATGGGAGCAGTACTTC.